Shown below are 24 T cell receptor beta chains from a single sample sequenced in a study of shared clonotypes between healthy human individuals (TCRdb year 2020). The library was prepared using the immunoSEQ multiplex PCR assay. The table was pulled from immuneACCESS by TCRdb, which kept in-frame rearrangements only. Such tables lose some clones; where checked, under half of the loss comes from unresolved V genes, and the rest has no known cause. In all, the sample holds about 1.4 million clones, and around 95% of those were seen once. Over 1% of the sample rests with the top ten. Sequencing was done on a sample of naive CD4+ T cells sorted from blood. The cell subset or site tag for this specimen amounts to: CD45RA+ positively selected. The receptors come from a man younger than 40 in good health.

This clone has only one observation. The chain combines TRBV11-2 with TRBJ1-1, with 8 bases identical to TRBD1. Germline loops: CDR1 SGHAT, CDR2 FQNNGV. The ends lost 4 bases at V and 7 bases at J; junction bases unmatched: 2. CDR3 length equals 12 residues. The CDR3 loop reads CASSSDRVEAFF. Here the CDR3 DNA reads TGTGCCAGCAGCTCGGACAGGGTTGAAGCTTTCTTT.

The V gene is TRBV4-1, the J gene TRBJ2-1; 9 positions agree with TRBD1. The CDR3 loop spans 16 amino acids. CDR1 and CDR2 (germline): MGHRA, YSYEKL. Unmatched junction bases numbered 7, after V lost 5 bases and J lost 2 bases. The CDR3 loop reads CASSSIGDRAYNEQFF. The DNA of the CDR3 is TGCGCCAGCAGCTCAATTGGGGACAGGGCCTACAATGAGCAGTTCTTC.

Concerning this clone: The same CDR3 can be traced to other DNA sequences in this sample. The V call is TRBV20-1, the J call TRBJ2-7, with D tentatively TRBD1 or TRBD2 (5 bases each). The CDR3 length is 11 residues. V was trimmed by 5 bases and J by 1 base, leaving 6 bases between them. Per the germline V gene, CDR1 is DFQATT and CDR2 is SNEGSKA (reference sequence). CDR3 coding DNA: TGCAGTGCTGGGGGTTCCTACGAGCAGTACTTC. Translated, it gives CSAGGSYEQYF.

This clone was seen a single time. DNA of the CDR3: TGTGCCAGCAGTACCCGTTCCGAGCAGTTCTTC. Its protein is CASSTRSEQFF. The chain links TRBV28 to TRBJ2-1; D is unclear. The CDR3 length is 11 residues. Trimming cost V 5 bases and J 10 bases, with 9 bases left between them. CDR1 is MDHEN and CDR2 is SYDVKM in the germline V gene.

The chain carries TRBV6-6 and TRBJ2-2, with 9 bases fitting TRBD2. The CDR3 runs 16 residues. The V and J ends lost 6 bases and 3 bases, in that order; junction bases with no gene match: 8. CDR1 and CDR2 (germline): MNHNY, SVGAGI (reference sequence). The CDR3 region is CASRNSGSGDTGELFF. DNA of the CDR3: TGTGCCAGCAGAAATAGCGGGAGTGGCGACACCGGGGAGCTGTTTTTT.

V is TRBV6-5 and J is TRBJ2-1, with 7 bases matching TRBD2. The CDR3 runs 13 residues. V lost 5 bases and J lost 8; bases outside the gene matches: 6. CDR1 MNHEY and CDR2 SVGAGI come from the germline V gene. In nucleotides, the CDR3 is TGTGCCAGCAGTAGCGGGGATAAGTATGAGCAGTTCTTC. Protein: CASSSGDKYEQFF.

The chain combines TRBV7-9 with TRBJ2-5; possibly TRBD2 for D (5 bases). Germline assignment: CDR1 SEHNR and CDR2 FQNEAQ (reference sequence). V lost 3 bases to trimming and J lost 4 bases, with 15 bases between them. The CDR3 has 15 residues. The CDR3 spells CASSFGLGPTETQYF. CDR3 DNA: TGTGCCAGCAGCTTTGGACTCGGGCCCACAGAGACCCAGTACTTC.

CDR3: CASTISGRAYEQYF. Written as DNA, the CDR3 is TGTGCCAGCACCATTAGCGGGAGGGCCTACGAGCAGTACTTC. This sequence joins TRBV7-8 and TRBJ2-7, with 11 positions matching TRBD2. CDR1 is SGHVS and CDR2 is FQNEAQ in the germline V gene. This CDR3 comprises 14 residues. J lost 2 bases, V lost 7 bases, and 4 bases had no gene match.

This rearrangement joins TRBV7-9 to TRBJ2-3; 8 positions match TRBD1. Germline trimming cut 1 base from V and 2 bases from J; bases unmatched to any gene: 11. CDR1 is SEHNR and CDR2 is FQNEAQ in the germline V gene (reference sequence). This CDR3 comprises 18 residues. The CDR3 region has the DNA TGTGCCAGCAGCTTAGGCCCCGGCGGACAGGGCTTCACAGATACGCAGTATTTT. Protein product: CASSLGPGGQGFTDTQYF.

The chain employs TRBV6-5 and TRBJ2-2, with D possibly TRBD2 on 5 matching bases. Looked up from germline, CDR1 is MNHEY and CDR2 is SVGAGI. The CDR3 contains 15 residues. Deletions cut 4 bases from V and 5 bases from J, with 14 bases between. The CDR3: CASSFEGADTGELFF. CDR3 sequence (DNA): TGTGCCAGCAGTTTTGAGGGCGCGGATACCGGGGAGCTGTTTTTT.

The chain combines TRBV9 with TRBJ2-2; D remains unclear. Germline CDR1 reads SGDLS; CDR2 reads YYNGEE. Between the trimmed V and J ends, which lost 0 bases and 4 bases, there was a span of 10 bases. The CDR3 sequence is 15 residues long. The DNA for the CDR3 is TGTGCCAGCAGCGTAGAGGGCAGGAGCACCGGGGAGCTGTTTTTT. Its protein product is CASSVEGRSTGELFF.

V usage is TRBV5-1 and J usage is TRBJ2-1; 7 bases line up with TRBD1. The CDR3 is 14 residues long. After removal of 2 bases from V and 4 bases from J, the junction contained 3 bases not matched to a gene. Germline V lookup: CDR1 SGHRS, CDR2 YFSETQ. In nucleotides, the CDR3 is TGCGCCAGCAGCTTCACGGGACAGTACAATGAGCAGTTCTTC. Its translation: CASSFTGQYNEQFF.

This chain joins TRBV19 and TRBJ2-7, with D hard to call. The V and J ends lost 3 bases and 0 bases respectively, with 12 bases between them. The CDR3 has 15 amino acids. CDR1 and CDR2 (germline): LNHDA, SQIVND (reference sequence). CDR3 in DNA: TGTGCCAGTAGTATGTCTTTGGGTAGCTCCTACGAGCAGTACTTC. Its protein product is CASSMSLGSSYEQYF. Full variable domain (remainder filled in from reference TRBV19 and TRBJ2-7): DGGITQSPKYLFRKEGQNVTLSCEQNLNHDAMYWYRQDPGQGLRLIYYSQIVNDFQKGDIAEGYSVSREKKESFPLTVTSAQKNPTAFYLCASSMSLGSSYEQYFGPGTRLTVT.

The gene calls are TRBV5-4 and TRBJ2-2; 9 bases agree with TRBD2. Germline values: CDR1 SGHNT, CDR2 YYREEE (reference sequence). With 0 bases clipped from V and 3 bases from J, the junction kept 9 bases outside the gene matches. The CDR3 sequence is 18 residues long. The CDR3 loop reads CASSLGGIAGVDTGELFF. The CDR3 DNA sequence: TGTGCCAGCAGCTTGGGGGGTATAGCGGGAGTGGACACCGGGGAGCTGTTTTTT.

V gene TRBV4-3 combines with J gene TRBJ2-7; D possibly matches TRBD1 or TRBD2 (6 bases each). V was clipped by 0 bases and J by 3 bases, with 18 bases between them. Germline V gene sequence: CDR1 LGHNA, CDR2 YSLEER. The CDR3 spans 17 residues. The CDR3 sequence: CASSQEPPGGLVYEQYF. CDR3 in DNA: TGCGCCAGCAGCCAAGAACCCCCCGGGGGCCTCGTCTACGAGCAGTACTTC.

The chain recombines TRBV7-8 with TRBJ1-2; unclear D gene. Trimming cost V 5 bases and J 4 bases, with 8 bases left between them. The CDR3 sequence is 12 residues long. Germline V gives CDR1 SGHVS, CDR2 FQNEAQ. As DNA, the CDR3 is TGTGCCAGCAGCCCGGACCTCTATGGCTACACCTTC. Translation: CASSPDLYGYTF.

The rearrangement links TRBV10-1 to TRBJ1-5, with D perhaps matching TRBD1 (6 bases). Between the trimmed V and J ends, which lost 11 bases and 0 bases, there was a span of 20 bases. Germline assignment: CDR1 WNHNN and CDR2 SYGVQD (reference sequence). The CDR3 runs to 16 residues. DNA of the CDR3: TGCGCCCCAACTCTCGAGAACAGGGTTAGCAATCAGCCCCAGCATTTT. It encodes CAPTLENRVSNQPQHF.

The chain joins TRBV7-9 to TRBJ1-6; D gene ambiguous. Germline V gene sequence: CDR1 SEHNR, CDR2 FQNEAQ (reference sequence). This CDR3 is built from 16 residues. The V end lost 5 bases, the J end lost 0 bases, and 11 bases lay between the germline ends. The CDR3 nucleotides are TGTGCCAGCAGCCCCCGGATCGGCTCCTATAATTCACCCCTCCACTTT. Protein: CASSPRIGSYNSPLHF.

V usage is TRBV4-1 and J usage is TRBJ2-3; the D gene is possibly TRBD1 (5 bases). The CDR3 extends over 15 amino acids. Germline CDR1 reads MGHRA; CDR2 reads YSYEKL. The V end lost 4 bases, the J end lost 2 bases, and 13 bases lay between the germline ends. CDR3 bases: TGCGCCAGCAGCCGCAGGGTTCACTACACAGATACGCAGTATTTT. This encodes CASSRRVHYTDTQYF.

This clone was observed once. This chain links TRBV6-1 with TRBJ2-5; TRBD2 is a possible D gene (6 bases). V was cut by 3 bases and J by 5 bases, with 13 bases left in between. The CDR3 spans 14 residues. Germline V gene data show CDR1 as MNHNS and CDR2 as SASEGT. Written as DNA, the CDR3 is TGTGCCAGCAGTGATGGCTCCCGGGGGGAGACCCAGTACTTC. As protein: CASSDGSRGETQYF.

V usage is TRBV11-2 and J usage is TRBJ1-1; perhaps TRBD1 as D (6 bases). Germline assignment: CDR1 SGHAT and CDR2 FQNNGV. V lost 4 bases and J 1 base, leaving 19 bases between the germline ends. There are 17 residues in the CDR3. Written as DNA, the CDR3 is TGTGCCAGCAGCTCAAGTCGGGACAACAGAAGGAACACTGAAGCTTTCTTT. This sequence encodes CASSSSRDNRRNTEAFF. Based on the CDR3 plus reference TRBV11-2 and TRBJ1-1, the full variable domain is EAGVAQSPRYKIIEKRQSVAFWCNPISGHATLYWYQQILGQGPKLLIQFQNNGVVDDSQLPKDRFSAERLKGVDSTLKIQPAKLEDSAVYLCASSSSRDNRRNTEAFFGQGTRLTVV.

J is TRBJ2-7 and V is TRBV7-9, with 8 bases fitting TRBD2. The CDR3 has 17 amino acids. Germline V gene lookup returns CDR1 SEHNR and CDR2 FQNEAQ (reference sequence). V lost 0 bases and J lost 4; bases outside the gene matches: 11. The CDR3 reads CASSLATTSGRFYEQYF. As DNA, the CDR3 is TGTGCCAGCAGCTTAGCCACTACTAGCGGACGATTTTACGAGCAGTACTTC.

This chain connects TRBV10-3 to TRBJ2-3; maybe TRBD1 (6 bases). Trimming cost V 11 bases and J 4 bases, with 13 bases left between them. The CDR3 runs to 12 residues. The germline V gene encodes CDR1 ENHRY and CDR2 SYGVKD. This CDR3 is CALSSGADTQYF. In DNA form, the CDR3 reads TGTGCCCTCTCCTCAGGGGCAGATACGCAGTATTTT.

This chain links TRBV5-1 with TRBJ2-5, with D tentatively TRBD1 or TRBD2 (5 bases each). V was trimmed by 4 bases and J by 4 bases, leaving 17 bases between them. CDR1 is SGHRS, CDR2 YFSETQ, per germline. This CDR3 region has 15 residues. DNA of the CDR3: TGCGCCAGCAGCCGGTTGGGGGAGAGAGGAGAGACCCAGTACTTC. Protein: CASSRLGERGETQYF.